These 5 T cell receptor beta chains share one sample of origin, sequenced in a study of cytomegalovirus exposure and HLA in healthy donors. Use of 60 Vbeta and 13 Jbeta primers characterized the PCR. The repertoire was sequenced with immunoSEQ multiplex PCR; TCRdb's copy has only in-frame clones and lacks some. The sample lists fewer than 120,000 clones, approximately 82% occurring once. The source material was PBMCs. All receptors come from a man aged 30 to 45 in good health and CMV-seropositive.

The V gene is TRBV11-2, the J gene TRBJ2-7; possibly TRBD1 for D (6 bases). Germline V lookup: CDR1 SGHAT, CDR2 FQNNGV. Trimming left V 4 bases short and J 4 bases short, with 8 bases between. The CDR3 sequence is 12 residues long. The CDR3 sequence is CASSSQGYEQYF. The DNA for the CDR3 is TGTGCCAGCAGCTCACAGGGATACGAGCAGTACTTC. The variable domain in full, with the rest retrieved from reference TRBV11-2 and TRBJ2-7, is EAGVAQSPRYKIIEKRQSVAFWCNPISGHATLYWYQQILGQGPKLLIQFQNNGVVDDSQLPKDRFSAERLKGVDSTLKIQPAKLEDSAVYLCASSSQGYEQYFGPGTRLTVT.

V and J are TRBV4-3 and TRBJ1-2; D not resolved. This CDR3 comprises 13 residues. Germline V gives CDR1 LGHNA, CDR2 YSLEER. V gave up 0 bases and J gave up 5 bases, with 7 bases separating them. The CDR3 DNA sequence: TGCGCCAGCAGCCAAGAAACAAGTTATGGCTACACCTTC. It is translated as CASSQETSYGYTF.

The rearrangement links TRBV28 to TRBJ2-1; D possibly corresponds to TRBD2 (6 bases). This CDR3 is built from 13 residues. CDR1 and CDR2 from the germline V gene are MDHEN and SYDVKM. V dropped 4 bases and J dropped 7 bases, with 11 bases sitting between them. The CDR3 reads CASSSRLVNEQFF. CDR3 sequence (DNA): TGTGCCAGCAGTTCACGACTAGTAAATGAGCAGTTCTTC.

This sequence joins TRBV9 and TRBJ1-4; 7 nucleotides agree with TRBD1. Looked up from germline, CDR1 is SGDLS and CDR2 is YYNGEE. The V segment lost 3 bases and the J segment 8 bases; nucleotides outside the gene matches: 10. This CDR3 spans 15 amino acids. The CDR3 protein is CASSADGTEEEKLFF. CDR3 bases: TGTGCCAGCAGCGCAGACGGGACAGAGGAAGAAAAACTGTTTTTT.

The gene calls are TRBV19 and TRBJ2-5; TRBD2 agrees at 8 bases. The CDR3 consists of 15 residues. Germline CDR1 LNHDA, CDR2 SQIVND (reference sequence). Losses at the gene ends were 3 bases for V and 4 bases for J; bases not matched to a gene: 7. The CDR3 DNA follows: TGTGCCAGTAGTATTATGGGGCTAGCGGGAGAGACCCAGTACTTC. This encodes CASSIMGLAGETQYF.